Given below is one T cell receptor beta chain in context. This sample stems from a study of type 1 and type 2 diabetes patients. About the research overall: The cohort mixed type 1 diabetes, type 2 diabetes and nondiabetic donors.

The PCR template was genomic DNA. A primer set of 30 forward and 13 reverse primers amplified the CDR3. TCRdb re-called the multiplex PCR reads through MiXCR, storing one row per CDR3 protein. The sample holds a few hundred thousand distinct CDR3 sequences, roughly 48% seen once. V was trimmed by 5 bases and J by 2 bases, leaving 9 bases between them. Germline lookup yields CDR1 KGHDR and CDR2 SFDVKD. This CDR3 region has 14 residues. This chain links TRBV24-1 with TRBJ2-1, with D unclear. This clonotype was sampled from a man aged 18 to 35 with type 2 diabetes. Sequenced material: peripheral blood mononuclear cells (PBMCs). CDR3 bases: TGTGCCACCAGTGCTAGGCTACCCTACAATGAGCAGTTCTTC. Protein sequence: CATSARLPYNEQFF.